This record concerns one T cell receptor beta chain sequence. Its target is not known. Sequencing used immunoSEQ multiplex PCR; TCRdb keeps in-frame clones, though not all of them. Of some 10,000 clones listed, over 60% are singletons. The sample is drawn from a study of cytotoxic CD8 clonotypes in ibrutinib-treated CLL. At the level of the study: A mean of around 260,000 productive templates and tens of thousands of productive rearrangements was obtained per sample. General observations from the study: The clonality went up when patients responded to ibrutinib and dropped back toward baseline at progression.

J lost 6 bases, V lost 5 bases, and 6 bases had no gene match. Germline V gene lookup returns CDR1 SGHTA and CDR2 FQGTGA. The CDR3 sequence is 15 residues long. This TCR came from a human donor with chronic lymphocytic leukemia. This material consisted of PBMCs, taken before ibrutinib treatment. The chain couples TRBV7-3 to TRBJ2-1; 11 nucleotides match TRBD2. The CDR3 region has the DNA TGTGCCAGCAGCCCCGGGACTAGCGGTGCCAATGAGCAGTTCTTC. As protein: CASSPGTSGANEQFF. The whole variable domain, filled in from reference TRBV7-3 and TRBJ2-1, reads GAGVSQTPSNKVTEKGKYVELRCDPISGHTALYWYRQSLGQGPEFLIYFQGTGAADDSGLPNDRFFAVRPEGSVSTLKIQRTERGDSAVYLCASSPGTSGANEQFFGPGTRLTVL.